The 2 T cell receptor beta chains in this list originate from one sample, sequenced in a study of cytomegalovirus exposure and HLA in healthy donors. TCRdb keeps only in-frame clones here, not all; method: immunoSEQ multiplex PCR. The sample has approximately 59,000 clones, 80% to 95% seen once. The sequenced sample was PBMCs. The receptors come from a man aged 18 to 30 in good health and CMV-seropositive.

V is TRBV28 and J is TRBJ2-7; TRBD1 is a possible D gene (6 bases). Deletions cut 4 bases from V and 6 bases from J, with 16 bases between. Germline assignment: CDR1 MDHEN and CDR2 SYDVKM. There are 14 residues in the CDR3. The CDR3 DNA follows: TGTGCCAGCAGTTCCGGGACAACCCCTTTCGAGCAGTACTTC. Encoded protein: CASSSGTTPFEQYF.

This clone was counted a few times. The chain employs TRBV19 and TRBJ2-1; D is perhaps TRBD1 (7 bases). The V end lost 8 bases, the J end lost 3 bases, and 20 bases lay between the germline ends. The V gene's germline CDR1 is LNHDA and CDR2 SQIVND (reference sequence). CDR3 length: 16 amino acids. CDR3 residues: CASSWRGLNGYNEQFF. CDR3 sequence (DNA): TGTGCCAGTTCGTGGAGGGGGCTTAATGGCTACAATGAGCAGTTCTTC.